The 7 T cell receptor beta chains below all came from one sample that was sequenced in a study of blood T cell repertoires in COVID-19. Here immunoSEQ multiplex PCR was the method, and the copy in TCRdb shows in-frame clones only, minus some. The sample has under 200,000 clones; 70% to 90% are singletons. The sample consisted of peripheral blood. Every receptor here comes from a woman between 65 and 79 years old with acute or convalescent COVID-19.

This chain connects TRBV5-1 to TRBJ2-5, with TRBD2 as a possible D gene (5 bases). Looked up from germline, CDR1 is SGHRS and CDR2 is YFSETQ. V was shortened by 5 bases and J by 2 bases, with 10 bases between the two germline ends. This CDR3 comprises 13 residues. This CDR3 reads CASSPRLQETQYF. For the CDR3, the DNA is TGCGCCAGCAGTCCCCGACTACAAGAGACCCAGTACTTC.

The rearrangement joins TRBV7-3 to TRBJ2-7; TRBD2 aligns across 7 bases. The CDR3 runs 14 residues. The germline gives CDR1 SGHTA, CDR2 FQGTGA. V was pared by 3 bases and J by 6 bases, with 8 bases of the junction left unmatched. CDR3 sequence reads: CASSLGGDGGEQYF. The CDR3 nucleotides read TGTGCCAGCAGCTTGGGAGGGGATGGGGGCGAGCAGTACTTC. The full variable domain, its missing parts supplied by reference TRBV7-3 and TRBJ2-7, is GAGVSQTPSNKVTEKGKYVELRCDPISGHTALYWYRQSLGQGPEFLIYFQGTGAADDSGLPNDRFFAVRPEGSVSTLKIQRTERGDSAVYLCASSLGGDGGEQYFGPGTRLTVT.

The chain employs TRBV6-2 or TRBV6-3 and TRBJ1-1, with a possible D match to TRBD1 (6 bases). The CDR3 consists of 14 residues. CDR1 and CDR2 (germline): MNHEY, SVGEGT. Between the trimmed V and J ends, which lost 2 bases and 1 base, there was a span of 8 bases. The CDR3 region is CASSYRTANTEAFF. For the CDR3, the DNA is TGTGCCAGCAGTTACCGGACAGCGAACACTGAAGCTTTCTTT.

The chain employs TRBV11-2 and TRBJ2-5; tentatively, D is TRBD1 (5 bases). Trimming shortened V by 3 bases and J by 2 bases, and 7 bases separated the two germline ends. The CDR3 is made up of 13 amino acids. Germline V gene lookup returns CDR1 SGHAT and CDR2 FQNNGV. The CDR3: CASSFDRQETQYF. CDR3 nucleotide sequence: TGTGCCAGCAGCTTTGACAGACAAGAGACCCAGTACTTC.

In this sample, this clone turned up once. The rearrangement uses TRBV5-1 and TRBJ2-7, with 10 bases aligning to TRBD1. This CDR3 contains 19 residues. V gave up 0 bases and J gave up 0 bases; unmatched junction bases: 12. Germline CDR1 and CDR2: SGHRS and YFSETQ. The CDR3 sequence: CASSLVGSSGTGVSYEQYF. For the CDR3, the DNA is TGCGCCAGCAGCTTGGTGGGGTCTTCCGGGACAGGGGTCTCCTACGAGCAGTACTTC.

The chain combines TRBV5-6 with TRBJ2-7; TRBD1 matches at 7 bases. With 3 bases clipped from V and 2 bases from J, the junction kept 2 bases outside the gene matches. There are 13 residues in the CDR3. CDR1 is SGHDT and CDR2 is YYEEEE in the germline V gene. CDR3 in DNA: TGTGCCAGCAGCTCGGGACAGCCCTACGAGCAGTACTTC. Residues: CASSSGQPYEQYF.

The CDR3 reads CASSPAGGAGDYGYTF. The CDR3 nucleotides read TGTGCCAGCAGCCCAGCTGGGGGCGCGGGAGACTATGGCTACACCTTC. The V gene is TRBV7-2, the J gene TRBJ1-2; possible D gene TRBD1, 6 bases. Trimming took 5 bases from V and 3 from J, leaving 19 bases between them. Germline V CDR1 and CDR2: SGHTA, FQGNSA. There are 16 residues in the CDR3.